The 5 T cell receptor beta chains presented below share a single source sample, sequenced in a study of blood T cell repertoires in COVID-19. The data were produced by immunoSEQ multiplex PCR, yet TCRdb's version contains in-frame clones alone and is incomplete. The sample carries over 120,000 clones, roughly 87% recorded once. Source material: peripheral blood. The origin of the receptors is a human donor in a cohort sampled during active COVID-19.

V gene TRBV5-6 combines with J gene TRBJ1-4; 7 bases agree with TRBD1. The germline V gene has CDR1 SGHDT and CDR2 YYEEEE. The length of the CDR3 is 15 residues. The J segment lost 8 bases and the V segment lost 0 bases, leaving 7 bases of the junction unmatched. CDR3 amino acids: CASSLGKGAWEKLFF. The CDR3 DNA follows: TGTGCCAGCAGCTTGGGGAAGGGGGCTTGGGAAAAACTGTTTTTT.

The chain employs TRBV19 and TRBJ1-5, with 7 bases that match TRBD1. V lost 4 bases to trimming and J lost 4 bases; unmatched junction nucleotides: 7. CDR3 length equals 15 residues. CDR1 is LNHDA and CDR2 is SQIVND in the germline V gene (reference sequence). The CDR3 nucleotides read TGTGCCAGTAGTACGAAGGGACAGATGAATCAGCCCCAGCATTTT. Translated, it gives CASSTKGQMNQPQHF.

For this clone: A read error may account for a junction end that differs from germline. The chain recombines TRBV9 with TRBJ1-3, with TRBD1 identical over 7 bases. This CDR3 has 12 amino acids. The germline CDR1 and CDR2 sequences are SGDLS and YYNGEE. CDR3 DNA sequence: TGTGCCAGCAGCATACAGGGGAGCACCACATATTTT. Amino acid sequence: CASSIQGSTTYF. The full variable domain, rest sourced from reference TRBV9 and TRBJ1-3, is DSGVTQTPKHLITATGQRVTLRCSPRSGDLSVYWYQQSLDQGLQFLIQYYNGEERAKGNILERFSAQQFPDLHSELNLSSLELGDSALYFCASSIQGSTTYFGEGSWLTVV.

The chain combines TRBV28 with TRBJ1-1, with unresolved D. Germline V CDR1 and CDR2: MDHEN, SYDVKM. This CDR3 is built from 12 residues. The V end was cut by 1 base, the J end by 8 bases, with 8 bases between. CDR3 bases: TGTGCCAGCAGTTTATTGTCTACCGAAGCTTTCTTT. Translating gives CASSLLSTEAFF.

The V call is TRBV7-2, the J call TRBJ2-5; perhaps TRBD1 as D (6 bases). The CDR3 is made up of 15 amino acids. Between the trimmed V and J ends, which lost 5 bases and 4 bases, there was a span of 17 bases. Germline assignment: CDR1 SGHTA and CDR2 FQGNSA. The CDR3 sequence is CASSARQEARETQYF. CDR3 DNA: TGTGCCAGCAGCGCCCGACAGGAAGCTCGAGAGACCCAGTACTTC. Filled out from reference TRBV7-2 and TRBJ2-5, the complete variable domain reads GAGVSQSPSNKVTEKGKDVELRCDPISGHTALYWYRQSLGQGLEFLIYFQGNSAPDKSGLPSDRFSAERTGGSVSTLTIQRTQQEDSAVYLCASSARQEARETQYFGPGTRLLVL.